What follows are 7 T cell receptor beta chains derived from one specimen sequenced in a study of T cell repertoires in cytomegalovirus infection. TCRdb processed the reads anew with MiXCR; each CDR3 protein has one entry. The sample records 160,000 or so distinct CDR3 sequences, about 20% being singletons. The sequencing input was PBMCs. The source of these receptors is a human donor in good health (CMV status not recorded). Some clones in this sample may be carry-over from other donors' samples.

The chain employs TRBV6-2 or TRBV6-3 and TRBJ2-1, with TRBD2 matching 9 bases. The CDR3 has 13 amino acids. V shed 6 bases, J shed 8 bases, and the junction held 5 bases outside the gene matches. CDR1 and CDR2 from the germline V gene are MNHEY and SVGEGT. CDR3 sequence reads: CASRSSGNYEQFF. For the CDR3, the DNA is TGTGCCAGCAGATCTAGCGGGAACTATGAGCAGTTCTTC.

This chain connects TRBV9 to TRBJ1-1, with 7 bases matching TRBD1. The CDR3 is 14 residues long. CDR1 and CDR2 from the germline V gene are SGDLS and YYNGEE. V dropped 4 bases and J dropped 8; count of bases not matched to a gene: 11. The CDR3 bases are TGTGCCAGCAGCCTAATACCAGGGGGACAAGAAGCTTTCTTT. It is translated as CASSLIPGGQEAFF. Combining the CDR3 with reference TRBV9 and TRBJ1-1 gives the whole variable domain DSGVTQTPKHLITATGQRVTLRCSPRSGDLSVYWYQQSLDQGLQFLIQYYNGEERAKGNILERFSAQQFPDLHSELNLSSLELGDSALYFCASSLIPGGQEAFFGQGTRLTVV.

This clonotype has just a few counts. This sequence joins TRBV28 and TRBJ1-1, with D tentatively TRBD1 (6 bases). Trimming stripped 3 bases from V and 4 bases from J, with 12 bases between. The CDR3 is made up of 14 amino acids. Per germline, CDR1 MDHEN and CDR2 SYDVKM. CDR3: CASSFLGGSTEAFF. CDR3 bases: TGTGCCAGCAGTTTTTTAGGGGGGAGCACTGAAGCTTTCTTT.

This clonotype was recorded many times. This sequence joins TRBV7-8 and TRBJ2-1, with TRBD2 identical over 9 bases. V gave up 0 bases and J gave up 0 bases; unmatched junction bases: 6. The CDR3 extends over 18 amino acids. Germline assignment: CDR1 SGHVS and CDR2 FQNEAQ. The CDR3 coding sequence is TGTGCCAGCAGCTTAGCAGCGGGAGGTCCCAGCTCCTACAATGAGCAGTTCTTC. Translating it yields CASSLAAGGPSSYNEQFF.

The CDR3 sequence: CASSYLDSTEAFF. The CDR3 nucleotides are TGTGCCAGCAGTTACTTGGACAGCACTGAAGCTTTCTTT. The chain employs TRBV6-5 and TRBJ1-1; D is possibly TRBD1 (6 bases). The V gene's germline CDR1 is MNHEY and CDR2 SVGAGI. Trimming removed 1 base from V and 4 bases from J, with 7 bases in between. The CDR3 is 13 residues long.

The gene calls are TRBV11-2 and TRBJ2-6; D assignment may be TRBD1 or TRBD2 (6 bases each). The V and J ends lost 3 bases and 0 bases respectively, with 24 bases between them. Germline V CDR1 and CDR2: SGHAT, FQNNGV. This CDR3 has 21 amino acids. In DNA form, the CDR3 reads TGTGCCAGCAGCTTTAGTGAGGTCCAGAGGGGGGCGTCCTCTGGGGCCAACGTCCTGACTTTC. Its protein product is CASSFSEVQRGASSGANVLTF.

This sequence joins TRBV11-2 and TRBJ2-7; no clear D. The germline gives CDR1 SGHAT, CDR2 FQNNGV. V was clipped by 2 bases and J by 1 base, with 15 bases between them. The CDR3 runs 16 residues. The CDR3 DNA sequence: TGTGCCAGCAGCTTATCTGGGGTGGGGTGGTCCTACGAGCAGTACTTC. Its protein is CASSLSGVGWSYEQYF.